A selection of T cell receptor beta chains follows, all from one sample in a study of CD4 T cells in relation to SARS-CoV-2 and coronaviruses. Sequencing was performed with immunoSEQ multiplex PCR; in TCRdb, only in-frame clones are kept and a portion is missing. Among some 70,000 clones, approximately 93% were seen once, and the ten largest hold approximately 0.21%. The sequencing input was naive CD4+ T cells from PBMCs. These receptors were collected from a human donor in good health. Both conserved end residues are part of each CDR3. A D gene is named only where the DNA matches it firmly. Size values are once, few and many counts, or a class for expanded clones, and some rows have none.

v_call	j_call	d_call	clone_size	cdr3_aa	cdr3_nt
TRBV28	TRBJ1-1	-	-	CASSLGPTVTEAFF	TGTGCCAGCAGTTTGGGCCCTACAGTCACTGAAGCTTTCTTT
TRBV5-4	TRBJ2-3	-	-	CASSLTGGPTDTQYF	TGTGCCAGCAGCTTAACCGGGGGGCCCACAGATACGCAGTATTTT
TRBV7-9	TRBJ1-1	-	-	CASSHNGPLGEAFF	TGTGCCAGCAGCCATAATGGGCCCCTGGGTGAAGCTTTCTTT
TRBV10-3	TRBJ2-7	-	-	CAISESFDRTYEQYF	TGTGCCATCAGTGAGTCGTTCGACAGAACCTACGAGCAGTACTTC
TRBV5-4	TRBJ1-2	-	-	CASSPRGIRTYYGYTF	TGTGCCAGCAGCCCTCGGGGAATACGCACCTACTATGGCTACACCTTC
TRBV28	TRBJ1-6	TRBD1	few	CASCFGQGGSPLHF	TGTGCCAGCTGCTTCGGACAGGGGGGATCACCCCTCCACTTT
TRBV30	TRBJ1-2	-	once	CACGSYGYTF	TGTGCCTGCGGGTCCTATGGCTACACCTTC
TRBV2	TRBJ2-2	-	-	CASRESTSDRSGELFF	TGTGCCAGCAGAGAGTCGACTAGTGATCGGTCCGGGGAGCTGTTTTTT
TRBV3-1/TRBV3-2	TRBJ2-1	-	-	CASSLRGLGIFF	TGTGCCAGCAGCCTTAGGGGACTCGGGATTTTCTTC
TRBV10-3	TRBJ1-4	-	once	CAISEYRDEKLFF	TGTGCCATCAGTGAGTACAGGGATGAAAAACTGTTTTTT
TRBV5-4	TRBJ2-1	-	-	CASRSTLQNNEQFF	TGTGCCAGCAGGTCGACCCTCCAAAACAATGAGCAGTTCTTC
TRBV24-1	TRBJ2-7	-	once	CATSTGPFYEQYF	TGTGCCACCAGTACGGGTCCCTTCTACGAGCAGTACTTC
TRBV2	TRBJ2-1	-	-	CASSRDTYNEQFF	TGTGCCAGCAGCCGGGACACCTACAATGAGCAGTTCTTC
TRBV5-1	TRBJ2-7	TRBD1	-	CASSLGWGTGLYEQYF	TGCGCCAGCAGCTTGGGGTGGGGGACAGGGCTCTACGAGCAGTACTTC
TRBV18	TRBJ1-1	-	-	CASSRQNTEAFF	TGTGCCAGCTCCCGACAGAACACTGAAGCTTTCTTT
TRBV11-2	TRBJ2-3	-	-	CASSLLAPPDTQYF	TGTGCCAGCAGCTTATTGGCTCCTCCAGATACGCAGTATTTT
TRBV30	TRBJ2-1	TRBD2	-	CAWSFGLAGGDEQFF	TGTGCCTGGAGTTTCGGGCTAGCGGGGGGGGATGAGCAGTTCTTC
TRBV2	TRBJ1-2	-	-	CASNRLLAGYTF	TGTGCCAGCAACAGGCTTTTGGCTGGCTACACCTTC
TRBV4-1	TRBJ2-7	TRBD2	-	CASSHGLAGAAYEQYF	TGCGCCAGCAGCCATGGACTAGCGGGAGCAGCGTACGAGCAGTACTTC
TRBV24-1	TRBJ2-5	-	-	CATSEAREEETQYF	TGTGCCACCAGTGAGGCAAGAGAGGAGGAGACCCAGTACTTC
TRBV2	TRBJ1-6	-	-	CASSENTGSPLHF	TGTGCCAGCAGTGAAAATACGGGTTCACCCCTCCACTTT
TRBV7-6	TRBJ2-7	-	-	CASSLGLTGSYEQYF	TGTGCCAGCAGCTTAGGGTTGACAGGATCCTACGAGCAGTACTTC
TRBV12-3/TRBV12-4	TRBJ2-1	-	-	CASVRGAYNEQFF	TGTGCCAGCGTCCGGGGGGCTTACAATGAGCAGTTCTTC
TRBV5-1	TRBJ2-7	-	-	CASSLISGPYEQYF	TGCGCCAGCAGCTTGATTTCCGGCCCCTACGAGCAGTACTTC
TRBV7-2	TRBJ2-1	-	-	CASGPDRSSYNEQFF	TGTGCCAGCGGACCGGACAGAAGCTCCTACAATGAGCAGTTCTTC
TRBV7-3	TRBJ2-3	-	once	CASSLGTPTDTQYF	TGTGCCAGCAGCTTAGGTACCCCGACAGATACGCAGTATTTT
TRBV9	TRBJ2-7	TRBD1	-	CASSVAGQGYYEQYF	TGTGCCAGCAGCGTAGCGGGACAGGGTTACTACGAGCAGTACTTC
TRBV2	TRBJ1-2	-	-	CASSERGPRQARYGYTF	TGTGCCAGCAGTGAACGGGGACCCAGACAGGCCCGCTATGGCTACACCTTC
TRBV4-1	TRBJ2-7	TRBD2	-	CASSQPTSGRAYEQYF	TGCGCCAGCAGCCAACCGACTAGCGGGAGGGCTTACGAGCAGTACTTC
TRBV2	TRBJ1-2	-	few	CASSEFGLRGYTF	TGTGCCAGCAGTGAGTTCGGGTTGAGGGGCTACACCTTC
TRBV2	TRBJ2-5	TRBD1	-	CASSAGQGRQETQYF	TGTGCCAGCAGTGCTGGACAGGGGCGCCAAGAGACCCAGTACTTC
TRBV30	TRBJ1-5	-	-	CAWQKGTSSGAQHF	TGTGCCTGGCAGAAAGGGACCTCAAGCGGGGCCCAGCATTTT
TRBV18	TRBJ1-3	-	-	CASSSPELASGNTIYF	TGTGCCAGCTCAAGTCCTGAGCTCGCCTCTGGAAACACCATATATTTT
TRBV7-9	TRBJ2-1	-	-	CASSLDLGAIGNEQFF	TGTGCCAGCAGCTTAGATCTGGGGGCAATTGGCAATGAGCAGTTCTTC
TRBV7-9	TRBJ1-4	-	-	CASSRGGLREKLFF	TGTGCCAGCAGCCGAGGGGGGTTGCGGGAAAAACTGTTTTTT
TRBV19	TRBJ1-2	-	-	CASSSYYGYTF	TGTGCCAGTAGTTCGTACTATGGCTACACCTTC
TRBV5-5	TRBJ1-4	-	-	CASSLQGAGEKLFF	TGTGCCAGCAGCTTGCAAGGGGCGGGTGAAAAACTGTTTTTT
TRBV19	TRBJ2-5	-	-	CASSIGGSQETQYF	TGTGCCAGTAGTATTGGGGGTTCCCAAGAGACCCAGTACTTC
TRBV2	TRBJ1-1	-	once	CASRLDGDTEAFF	TGTGCCAGCAGATTGGACGGGGACACTGAAGCTTTCTTT
TRBV20-1	TRBJ2-1	-	-	CRGVGLNEQFF	TGCAGGGGGGTAGGACTCAATGAGCAGTTCTTC
TRBV7-2	TRBJ1-2	-	-	CASSLDSYGYTF	TGTGCCAGCAGCTTAGACAGCTATGGCTACACCTTC
TRBV11-2	TRBJ2-1	TRBD2	-	CASSQALGRGSYNEQFF	TGTGCCAGCAGCCAAGCGCTCGGGCGGGGGTCCTACAATGAGCAGTTCTTC
TRBV5-1	TRBJ2-5	-	-	CASGGGGLEETQYF	TGCGCCAGCGGAGGGGGGGGGCTGGAAGAGACCCAGTACTTC
TRBV13	TRBJ2-1	-	-	CATNKGTGGVHNEQFF	TGTGCCACGAATAAAGGGACTGGCGGGGTTCACAATGAGCAGTTCTTC
TRBV2	TRBJ1-3	-	-	CASSREQSDTIYF	TGTGCCAGCAGTCGGGAGCAGTCGGACACCATATATTTT
TRBV6-6	TRBJ2-1	-	-	CASSYSWQGNNEQFF	TGTGCCAGCAGTTACTCATGGCAGGGGAACAATGAGCAGTTCTTC
TRBV7-9	TRBJ1-2	-	-	CASSLAWRAQLGYTF	TGTGCCAGCAGCCTCGCCTGGAGGGCTCAATTGGGCTACACCTTC
TRBV9	TRBJ2-3	TRBD1	-	CASRTGTGTMDTQYF	TGTGCCAGTCGAACCGGGACAGGGACGATGGATACGCAGTATTTT
TRBV29-1	TRBJ2-1	TRBD2	-	CSVILAGDYNEQFF	TGCAGCGTTATCCTAGCGGGGGATTACAATGAGCAGTTCTTC
TRBV7-3	TRBJ2-2	-	-	CASSLTLGPTGELFF	TGTGCCAGCAGCTTAACGTTGGGTCCCACCGGGGAGCTGTTTTTT
TRBV7-7	TRBJ2-5	TRBD2	-	CASSLAAGGPETQYF	TGTGCTAGCAGCTTAGCGGCGGGAGGGCCGGAGACCCAGTACTTC
TRBV5-1	TRBJ2-7	TRBD1	-	CASSLAGTVNYEQYF	TGCGCCAGCAGCTTGGCCGGGACAGTTAACTACGAGCAGTACTTC
TRBV28	TRBJ2-3	-	once	CASGLLTDTQYF	TGTGCCAGCGGCTTACTCACAGATACGCAGTATTTT
TRBV7-2	TRBJ1-1	-	-	CASSLVMNTEAFF	TGTGCCAGCAGCCTAGTCATGAACACTGAAGCTTTCTTT
TRBV7-2	TRBJ2-5	-	-	CASSLSPGAPPWTQYF	TGTGCCAGCAGCTTATCCCCTGGGGCCCCTCCGTGGACCCAGTACTTC